The entry below describes one T cell receptor beta chain. No antigen is known for it. No base qualities exist here, and no much larger clone lies one base off it. At the junction V is shortened by 1 base and J by 1 base, with 19 bases in between. CDR1 SGHTA and CDR2 FQGNSA are derived from the germline V gene. Inclusive of the bounding cysteine and phenylalanine, the CDR3 is 18 residues long. The CDR3 DNA has 54 bases and is translated from base 1. The cohort consisted of more than 650 healthy bone marrow donors. All cohort members were sampled while nominally healthy, although unrecorded immune exposures were likely present. The donor was CMV seronegative and belonged to the group of under 400 seronegative cohort members. Each donor provided a peripheral blood sample, and peripheral blood mononuclear cells were used for TCR beta sequencing. Genomic DNA was extracted from the blood cell samples with the Qiagen DNeasy Blood Extraction Kit.

This sample stems from a study of cytomegalovirus exposure and HLA in healthy donors (dated by TCRdb to about 2017). At the level of the whole study: An earlier analysis of some 550 of the donors reported more than 250 Gb of sequence data and 120 million or so unique TCR beta sequences from around 200 million T cells. An early release covering 500 to 750 HLA-typed donors comprised 250 to 350 gigabases of sequencing data and about 90 million unique TCR sequences. Of the 300 to 450 genotyped donors, 65% to 90% were placed in the genetic ancestry cluster associated with self-reported Caucasian donors. The aim of the study was to test whether cataloging public T cell receptors could identify signatures of past pathogen exposure. The study used immunosequencing to profile the T cell repertoires of approximately 690 subjects and linked those repertoires to cytomegalovirus serostatus. Along with the roughly 700-subject first cohort, a separate validation cohort of over 90 different subjects was used. High-throughput TCR immunosequencing, statistical association of individual TCRs with disease status, and machine learning were combined to predict cytomegalovirus infection status. A later analysis re-analyzed previously published TCR beta repertoires from about 600 donors and added high-resolution HLA genotyping to study TCR occurrence patterns. Rather than using new phenotypic data, the later analysis identified candidate immune exposures from TCR beta sequences and from how often those sequences occurred across donors. In an earlier analysis of 587 of the donors, high-throughput TCR beta sequencing was used to judge whether each TCR beta V gene segment behaved as functional or pseudogenic. Donor age, sex, ethnicity and CMV serostatus were compiled together with the repertoire data. A later genetic analysis took genome-wide SNP genotypes for about 55% of the 666 donors and used that subset as a discovery cohort. All discovery cohort repertoires had been generated on a single sequencing platform. Both class I and class II loci were covered by HLA typing, at four-digit resolution. The number of donors typed differed by locus, with roughly 629-640 for A, B, C, DRB1 and DQB1, roughly 520 for DQA1, approximately 580 for DPA1, and under 490 for DPB1. About 5 DR-DQ haplotypes were handled as single units for association and clustering, since linkage in the cohort was strong. Among about 360 genotyped donors of the cohort, an average of about 240,000 unique TCR beta nucleotide sequences were sequenced per donor, approximately 20% of them non-productive.

The library was generated by the immunoSEQ multiplex PCR assay. For the multiplex PCR, a mixture combining 60 forward primers for TCR Vbeta segments and 13 reverse primers for TCR Jbeta segments was used. The CDR3 region of rearranged TCR beta genes was amplified from genomic DNA by a multiplex PCR assay. Amplified TCR beta libraries were sequenced as 87-base-pair reads on the Illumina HiSeq System. For the original study's pipeline: A later analysis counted about 80 million unique TCR beta chains across the 666 repertoires, and approximately 11 million of these chains were shared by at least two donors. Raw reads were error-corrected and collapsed into unique sequences with a nearest-neighbor algorithm that merged closely related sequences to remove PCR and sequencing errors. Alignment of CDR3 sequences to IMGT reference sequences was used to assign V, D and J gene segments. For a sequence to be retained, at least a six-nucleotide match to both a V gene segment and a J gene segment was required. Rearrangements were classified as productive when the CDR3 lacked stop codons and remained in frame with V and J, and all other rearrangements were classified as non-productive. Following IMGT convention, CDR3 was defined as the stretch from the second conserved V-encoded cysteine up to the conserved J-encoded phenylalanine. Sequences without an unambiguous match to a single V gene segment were excluded from the earlier analysis of about 600 of the donors. An earlier analysis of about 590 of the donors classified V segments as functional when productive rearrangements were above 56.7% and as segregating when the standard deviation between donors was above 5%. A statistical classification framework was developed to diagnose cytomegalovirus status using the catalog of TCR beta chain sequences. V and J gene assignment, in a later analysis, came from comparing TCR nucleotide sequences with IMGT/GENE-DB human TR gene sequences. The TCRdist pipeline was used in a later analysis to assign CDR3 sequences and most-parsimonious VDJ recombination scenarios. In a later analysis, every TCR beta chain was defined by the combination of its CDR3 amino acid sequence and its V-gene family, and reads without a unique V-gene family were dropped. A later analysis removed 592 highly shared, low-generation-probability nucleotide sequences to deal with suspected cross-contamination and a sequencing artifact. A later analysis calculated a clonal expansion index for each public chain from normalized within-repertoire ranks of inferred template counts. Generation probabilities in a later analysis came from a VDJ recombination model fitted to out-of-frame rearrangements, and those results were checked against IGoR. A later analysis scored TCR-TCR, TCR-HLA and TCR-CMV co-occurrence with hypergeometric tests, applying a repertoire-size bias correction to TCR pairs. In a later analysis, false discovery rates were estimated by permuting HLA or CMV assignments 20 times. In a later analysis, co-occurring TCRs were grouped using DBSCAN, with TCRdist sequence similarity added in when clustering inside HLA-allele-positive subsets. Repertoires with fewer than 30,000 or more than 120,000 public chains, plus five repertoires with anomalous nucleotide sharing, were excluded from co-occurrence clustering. In TCRdb, the immuneACCESS table is reduced to in-frame sequences with V and J assigned. These tables do not hold every clone; where another copy was compared, an unresolved V gene accounts for under half, and the others remain unexplained. V, J and clone size are those of that table, while D and trimming were read from the DNA. This sample has 150,000 to 200,000 clones in its table, and 65% to 85% of those were observed once. Jointly, the top ten make up 1.5% to 2% of the sample.

General conclusions and limits of the study: Because HLA typing was unavailable for some donors at each locus, only the typed subset was used in association tests. A later analysis found that most CMV-associated TCR beta chains appeared HLA-restricted, with HLA associations seemingly driven largely by CMV exposure. Correlated functional status among segregating V segments might reflect linkage disequilibrium, but an unknown experimental factor could not be ruled out. A later genetic analysis reported fewer N-insertions in productive TCRs among donors in an Asian-associated ancestry cluster than the roughly 720-donor mean. Compared with equally common non-associated chains, HLA-associated TCR beta chains in a later analysis were more clonally expanded and had lower generation probabilities. Most TCR sequences were observed very rarely across donors, whereas some public TCRs were present in many individuals. The sequencing pipeline was judged likely to have produced a cluster of highly shared sequence variants as a technical artifact. Presence/absence analyses assumed roughly uniform sequencing depth across donors, an assumption that may not hold. In this cohort, only TCR beta chains were sequenced, and detectable features were limited by the absence of alpha or paired-chain data. A further reported finding was that TCR beta sequences accurately predicted the HLA-A and HLA-B alleles for most subjects in the first cohort. In the study, some 160 TCR beta chains were listed as associated with cytomegalovirus. The classifier was reported to diagnose cytomegalovirus status with high specificity and sensitivity in both the original and validation cohorts. In a later genetic analysis, a missense DCLRE1C variant was associated with V-gene and J-gene trimming of TCR beta chains, and the association was replicated in an independent cohort. Because counts were too low, under 20 rarely observed V segments, including chromosome 9 orphons, were left out of the earlier analysis of approximately 500 of the donors. Because the 87-base-pair reads could not distinguish some IMGT-functional V segments, including TRBV6-2 and TRBV6-3, those segments were excluded. Assigning TCR associations to individual alleles was difficult when HLA alleles, especially DR and DQ, strongly co-occurred. The authors suggested that the approach could potentially be generalized to other disease states and immunological phenotypes. An earlier analysis of approximately 500 of the donors showed that most TCR beta V segments appeared in productive rearrangements either about 87% or about 30% of the time, which broadly matched IMGT annotations. In vitro tests confirmed that a few of the cytomegalovirus-associated TCR beta chains recognize cytomegalovirus antigens. Immune exposure information for the cohort was limited to CMV serostatus. In a later analysis, several top co-occurrence clusters were reported to appear linked to parvovirus B19, influenza, CMV and Epstein-Barr virus. At a false discovery rate of 0.05, a later analysis linked some 18,000 TCR beta sequences to specific HLA alleles. According to a later analysis, TCR association rates differed among HLA loci, with DRB1 alleles showing the most associated TCRs and HLA-C alleles showing the fewest.

Here the chain combines TRBV7-2 and TRBJ2-5, and TRBD1 may be the D gene, going by 6 matching bases. The source is a man aged 18 to 30 in good health and CMV-seronegative. The specimen sequenced was PBMCs. The base sequence is TGTGCCAGCAGCTTAGTCAAAACTAGGTTGGACAGCCAAGAGACCCAGTACTTC. It encodes CASSLVKTRLDSQETQYF.